This TCR beta chain was recorded in a study of T cell responses to AZD1222 COVID-19 vaccine. General study points: Baseline seropositivity occurred in only a handful of AZD1222 recipients. Females made up more of the donors, who were largely white British, and clonal diversity may have come out too low. Reportedly, nearly half the spike-specific TCRs target unmutated variant regions. Repertoire sampling occurred only after the peak T cell response.

Worth noting for this clone: Its antigen is not known.

TCRdb's copy holds only in-frame clones and misses some; the assay was immunoSEQ multiplex PCR. The data hold more than 150,000 clones, with more than 75% observed a single time. J gave up 7 bases and V 5 bases, and 12 bases lay outside the gene matches. Germline V CDR1 and CDR2: SGHVS, FNYEAQ. The CDR3 length is 15 residues. J is TRBJ2-7 and V is TRBV7-6; TRBD2 matches at 9 bases. The starting material was peripheral blood, obtained 28 days after the second AZD1222 dose. This sequence was found in an adult who received the AZD1222 COVID-19 vaccine. Written as DNA, the CDR3 is TGTGCCAGCAGCCCCTCAAGCGGGAGGCCACGGGAGCAGTACTTC. This codes for CASSPSSGRPREQYF. The whole variable domain, remainder taken from reference TRBV7-6 and TRBJ2-7, is GAGVSQSPRYKVTKRGQDVALRCDPISGHVSLYWYRQALGQGPEFLTYFNYEAQQDKSGLPNDRFSAERPEGSISTLTIQRTEQRDSAMYRCASSPSSGRPREQYFGPGTRLTVT.